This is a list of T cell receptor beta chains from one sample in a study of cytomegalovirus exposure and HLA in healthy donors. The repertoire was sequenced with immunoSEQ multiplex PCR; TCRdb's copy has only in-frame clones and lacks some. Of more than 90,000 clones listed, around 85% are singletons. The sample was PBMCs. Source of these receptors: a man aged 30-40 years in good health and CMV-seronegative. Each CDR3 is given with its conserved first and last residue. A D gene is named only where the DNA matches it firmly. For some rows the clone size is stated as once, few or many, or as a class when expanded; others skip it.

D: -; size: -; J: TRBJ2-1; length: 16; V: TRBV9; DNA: TGTGCCAGCAGCGTAGGTCGGGAGATCCTGTACAATGAGCAGTTCTTC; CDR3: CASSVGREILYNEQFF
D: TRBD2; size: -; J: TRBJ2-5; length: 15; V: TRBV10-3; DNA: TGTGCCATAACGCGCGGCGGGGGAAGAGGAGAGACCCAGTACTTC; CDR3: CAITRGGGRGETQYF
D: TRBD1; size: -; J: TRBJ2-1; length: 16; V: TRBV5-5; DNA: TGTGCCAGCAGCTTATACGGACAGGGGCATTACAATGAGCAGTTCTTC; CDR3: CASSLYGQGHYNEQFF
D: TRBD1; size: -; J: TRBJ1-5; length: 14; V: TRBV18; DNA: TGTGCCAGCTCACCAGGACAGGGTGGTAAGCCCCAGCATTTT; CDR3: CASSPGQGGKPQHF
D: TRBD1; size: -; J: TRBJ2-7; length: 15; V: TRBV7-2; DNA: TGTGCCAGCAGCTACTCCGGACAGGGGCTAAGCGAGCAGTACTTC; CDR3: CASSYSGQGLSEQYF
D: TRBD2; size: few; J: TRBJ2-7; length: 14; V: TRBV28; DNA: TGTGCCAGCAGTTTGGGGGTGGGGGGGTACGAGCAGTACTTC; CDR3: CASSLGVGGYEQYF
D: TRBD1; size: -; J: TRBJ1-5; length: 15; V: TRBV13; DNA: TGTGCCAGCAGCTTAGGACAGGGGGCCCGTCAGCCCCAGCATTTT; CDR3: CASSLGQGARQPQHF
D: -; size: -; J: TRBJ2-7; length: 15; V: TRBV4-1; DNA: TGCGCCAGCAGCCAAGAAGACGGAGACTTCTACGAGCAGTACTTC; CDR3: CASSQEDGDFYEQYF
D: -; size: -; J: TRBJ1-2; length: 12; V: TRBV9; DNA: TGTGCCAGCAGCGTAGTTGAGGGTGGCTACACCTTC; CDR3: CASSVVEGGYTF
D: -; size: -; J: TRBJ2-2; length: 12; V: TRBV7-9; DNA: TGTGCCAGCCTGAGCGACACCGGGGAGCTGTTTTTT; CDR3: CASLSDTGELFF
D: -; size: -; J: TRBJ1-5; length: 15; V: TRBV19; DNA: TGTGCCAGTAGTATCTTAGAGTATAGCAATCAGCCCCAGCATTTT; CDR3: CASSILEYSNQPQHF
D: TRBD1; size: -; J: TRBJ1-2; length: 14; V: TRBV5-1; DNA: TGCGCCAGCAGCGGTACGGGACAGCCCTATGGCTACACCTTC; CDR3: CASSGTGQPYGYTF
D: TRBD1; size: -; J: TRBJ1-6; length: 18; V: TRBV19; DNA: TGTGCCAGTAGGGGCGGGACAGCCATTCCTATCAATCATTCACCCCTCCACTTT; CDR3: CASRGGTAIPINHSPLHF
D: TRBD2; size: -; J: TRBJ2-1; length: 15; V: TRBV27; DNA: TGTGCCAGCACCATCAGCGGGAATGGCTACAATGAGCAGTTCTTC; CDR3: CASTISGNGYNEQFF
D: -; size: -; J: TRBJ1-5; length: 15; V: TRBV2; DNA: TGTGCCAGCAGTGACAGGGGATATAGCAATCAGCCCCAGCATTTT; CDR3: CASSDRGYSNQPQHF
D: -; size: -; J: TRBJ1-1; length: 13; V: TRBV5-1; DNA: TGCGCCAGCAGCTTCGACTGGAACACTGAAGCTTTCTTT; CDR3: CASSFDWNTEAFF
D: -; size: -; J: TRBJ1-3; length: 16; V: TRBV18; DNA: TGTGCCAGCTCACCTGGGCCGACAGGAGCTGGAAACACCATATATTTT; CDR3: CASSPGPTGAGNTIYF
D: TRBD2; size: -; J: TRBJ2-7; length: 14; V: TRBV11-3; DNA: TGTGCCAGCAGCTTGACTAGCGGGCACTACGAGCAGTACTTC; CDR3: CASSLTSGHYEQYF
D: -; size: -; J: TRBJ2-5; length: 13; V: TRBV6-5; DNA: TGTGCCAGCGCTAGGGGATTTCCGGGGACCCAGTACTTC; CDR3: CASARGFPGTQYF
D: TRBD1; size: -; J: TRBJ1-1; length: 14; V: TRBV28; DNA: TGTGCCAGCAGTTGGGACAGGGGGAACACTGAAGCTTTCTTT; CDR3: CASSWDRGNTEAFF
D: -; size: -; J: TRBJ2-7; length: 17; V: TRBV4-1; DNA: TGCGCCAGCAGCCGAAAGAAGAATCAGGACACCTCCTACGAGCAGTACTTC; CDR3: CASSRKKNQDTSYEQYF
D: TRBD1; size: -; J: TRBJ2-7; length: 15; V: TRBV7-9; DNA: TGTGCCAGCAGCTTAGCTTCCGGGACAGGCTACGAGCAGTACTTC; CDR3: CASSLASGTGYEQYF
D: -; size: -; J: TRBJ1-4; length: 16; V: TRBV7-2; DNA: TGTGCCAGCAGCTTAGAGTCAGGGACTCTCAGCGAAAAACTGTTTTTT; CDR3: CASSLESGTLSEKLFF
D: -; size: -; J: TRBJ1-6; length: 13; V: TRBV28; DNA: TGTGCCAGCAGTTTGTTCGTCCGTTCACCCCTCCACTTT; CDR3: CASSLFVRSPLHF
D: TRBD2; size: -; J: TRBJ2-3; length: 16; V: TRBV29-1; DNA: TGCAGCGTTGAAGAAACGGCTAGCGGGAGCGGCGATACGCAGTATTTT; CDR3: CSVEETASGSGDTQYF
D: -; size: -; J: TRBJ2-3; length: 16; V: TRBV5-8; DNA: TGTGCCAGCAGCTTCAAAGCGGGCTTAAGCACAGATACGCAGTATTTT; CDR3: CASSFKAGLSTDTQYF
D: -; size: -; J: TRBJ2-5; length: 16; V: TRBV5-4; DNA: TGTGCCAGCAGCTTAGTAGGGCTAGCCTCTTCGGAGACCCAGTACTTC; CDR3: CASSLVGLASSETQYF
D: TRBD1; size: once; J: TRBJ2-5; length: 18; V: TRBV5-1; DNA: TGCGCCAGCAGCTTGACCCTTGGGACAGGGGTAGGGAGAGAGACCCAGTACTTC; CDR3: CASSLTLGTGVGRETQYF
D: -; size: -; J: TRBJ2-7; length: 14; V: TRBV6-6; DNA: TGTGCCAGCAGTCCCAGACTTACGCCTTACGAGCAGTACTTC; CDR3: CASSPRLTPYEQYF
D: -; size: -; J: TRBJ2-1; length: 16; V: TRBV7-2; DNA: TGTGCCAGCAGCTTAGAACAGAGACTAGGGCTACGTGAGCAGTTCTTC; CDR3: CASSLEQRLGLREQFF
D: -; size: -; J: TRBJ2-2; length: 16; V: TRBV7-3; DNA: TGTGCCAGCAGCTCCAGCCGACTGGTTAACACCGGGGAGCTGTTTTTT; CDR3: CASSSSRLVNTGELFF
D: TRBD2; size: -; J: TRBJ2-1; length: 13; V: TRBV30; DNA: TGTGCCTGGAGTCCTGGACTAGCGGGTAGGGAGTTCTTC; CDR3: CAWSPGLAGREFF
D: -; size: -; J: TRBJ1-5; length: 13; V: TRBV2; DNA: TGTGCCAGCAGTGCAAAGGGGATGGGGCCCCAGCATTTT; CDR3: CASSAKGMGPQHF
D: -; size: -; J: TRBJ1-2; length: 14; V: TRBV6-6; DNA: TGTGCCAGCAGTGACCCCGGGACTTACTATGGCTACACCTTC; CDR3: CASSDPGTYYGYTF
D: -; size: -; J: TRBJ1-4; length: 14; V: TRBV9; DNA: TGTGCCAGCAGCGTAGGAGTCCAAAATGAAAAACTGTTTTTT; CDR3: CASSVGVQNEKLFF
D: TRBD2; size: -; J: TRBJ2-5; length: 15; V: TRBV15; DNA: TGTGCCACCAGCAGAGAAGGCGGGAGGCAAGAGACCCAGTACTTC; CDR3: CATSREGGRQETQYF
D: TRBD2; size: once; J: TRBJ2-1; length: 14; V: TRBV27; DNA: TGTGCCAGCAGTTCCTTAGCGGGAGGGTACGAGCAGTTCTTC; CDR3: CASSSLAGGYEQFF
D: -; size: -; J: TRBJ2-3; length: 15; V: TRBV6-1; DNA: TGTGCCAGCAGCTCCGGGACATCGGCAGCAGATACGCAGTATTTT; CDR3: CASSSGTSAADTQYF
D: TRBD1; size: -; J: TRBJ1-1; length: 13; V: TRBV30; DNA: TGTGCCTGGAGTGCACAGGGGGACACTGAAGCTTTCTTT; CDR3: CAWSAQGDTEAFF
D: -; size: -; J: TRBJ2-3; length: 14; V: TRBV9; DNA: TGTGCCAGCAGCGTAGTTCAGGGTTCAGATACGCAGTATTTT; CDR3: CASSVVQGSDTQYF
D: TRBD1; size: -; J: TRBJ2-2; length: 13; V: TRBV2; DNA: TGTGCCAGCAGGGCCCAGGGGGCGCGGGAGCTGTTTTTT; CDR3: CASRAQGARELFF
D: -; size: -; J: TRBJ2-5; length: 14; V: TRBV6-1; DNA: TGTGCCAGCAGAGAATCCGCAGGCCAAGAGACCCAGTACTTC; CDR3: CASRESAGQETQYF
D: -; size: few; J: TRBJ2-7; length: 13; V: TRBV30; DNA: TGTGCCTGGAGTTACATGGCTTCGGGCGAGCAGTACTTC; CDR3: CAWSYMASGEQYF